This T cell receptor beta chain originates from a study of blood T cell repertoires in COVID-19. About the study: The United States, Italy and Spain supplied acute and convalescent COVID-19 samples.

The assay was immunoSEQ multiplex PCR, and TCRdb's table has in-frame clones only and misses some. Of roughly 70,000 clones in the sample, 70% to 85% are singletons; the top ten hold under 4.5%. The CDR3 totals 15 residues. Germline CDR1 and CDR2: SGHTA and FQGTGA. V lost 4 bases and J 5 bases, leaving 16 bases between the germline ends. The chain couples TRBV7-3 to TRBJ2-3; the D is unclear. Sequencing used peripheral blood. The receptor comes from an older woman with acute or convalescent COVID-19. CDR3 sequence: CASSSTVVPGDTQYF. DNA for the CDR3: TGTGCCAGCAGCTCCACTGTTGTCCCCGGAGATACGCAGTATTTT.